In its sample, the clone carrying this TCR beta chain was seen a few times. Germline CDR1 is LNHNV and CDR2 is YYDKDF (reference sequence). This CDR3 region has 15 residues. The ends lost 1 base at V and 3 bases at J; junction bases unmatched: 1. The entry originates in a study of cytomegalovirus exposure and HLA in healthy donors. Study context: Unique TCRs from HLA-typed donors, 65 million to 85 million of them, were held in an early data release.

The study ran its PCR with 60 Vbeta and 13 Jbeta primers. Assay used: immunoSEQ multiplex PCR; TCRdb lists only in-frame clones, some missing. The sample contains around 97,000 clones, approximately 9% of which appear only once. Sequenced material: PBMCs. The chain is built from TRBV15 and TRBJ2-3; TRBD1 aligns across 10 bases. This TCR derives from a man aged 50-60 years in good health and CMV-seropositive. For the CDR3, the DNA is TGTGCCACCAGCAGAGGGGACAGGGGTACAGATACGCAGTATTTT. Translation gives CATSRGDRGTDTQYF.